The 7 T cell receptor beta chains below were found in one sample sequenced in a study of PD-1 blockade in classical Hodgkin lymphoma (dated by TCRdb to 2018 to 2021). According to the study, the label for this sample's time point signals: cycle 2 day 1 (C2D1) of nivolumab. Every trial patient had relapsed following autologous stem cell transplantation, and prior brentuximab vedotin exposure was what differed among cohorts A, B and C. To prepare the library, the immunoSEQ multiplex PCR assay was applied. The table comes from immuneACCESS by way of TCRdb, which keeps in-frame sequences with V and J called. Part of the clones is missing from these tables; in studies checked, under half for an unresolved V gene and the rest for unknown reasons. The sample table contains 95,000 to 120,000 clones; only one count was recorded for 80% to 90% of them. About 20% of the sample lies in the top ten. The sample consisted of peripheral blood mononuclear cells (PBMCs), taken before the second cycle of nivolumab. The receptors shown here come from a human donor with classical Hodgkin lymphoma.

This chain connects TRBV5-4 to TRBJ2-2; TRBD2 matches at 14 bases. Trimming cost V 4 bases and J 4 bases; bases outside gene matches: 6. This CDR3 contains 17 residues. Per the germline V gene, CDR1 is SGHNT and CDR2 is YYREEE (reference sequence). CDR3 in amino acids: CASSGGLAGGLTGELFF. In nucleotides, the CDR3 is TGTGCCAGCAGCGGCGGACTAGCGGGAGGACTCACCGGGGAGCTGTTTTTT.

The chain links TRBV30 to TRBJ2-6, with 7 bases fitting TRBD1. V was clipped by 2 bases and J by 2 bases; unmatched bases: 6. The CDR3 has 16 residues. The V gene's germline CDR1 is GTSNPN and CDR2 SVGIG (reference sequence). CDR3 bases: TGTGCCTGGAGTTTGACAGGGAGCACTGGGGCCAACGTCCTGACTTTC. Translation gives CAWSLTGSTGANVLTF.

This chain uses TRBV6-1 with TRBJ2-3; 10 bases map to TRBD2. CDR3 length: 20 residues. V lost 4 bases to trimming and J lost 2 bases; unmatched junction nucleotides: 18. The germline CDR1 and CDR2 sequences are MNHNS and SASEGT. The CDR3 sequence is CASSGLRGGRLAGNTDTQYF. The CDR3 DNA reads TGTGCCAGCAGTGGCCTACGGGGCGGGAGACTAGCGGGTAACACAGATACGCAGTATTTT.

The V call is TRBV5-1, the J call TRBJ1-5; TRBD1 aligns across 8 bases. CDR1 SGHRS and CDR2 YFSETQ come from the germline V gene. The CDR3 length is 18 residues. Trimming removed 4 bases from V and 2 bases from J; junction bases left unmatched: 14. Here the CDR3 DNA reads TGCGCCAGCAGCCCGCGCCCCTTACAGGGGGAGGGCAATCAGCCCCAGCATTTT. Protein product: CASSPRPLQGEGNQPQHF.

The genes are TRBV6-1 and TRBJ1-1; weak D call: TRBD1 (6 bases). Germline CDR1 reads MNHNS; CDR2 reads SASEGT. The CDR3 spans 14 residues. V lost 2 bases to trimming and J lost 4 bases, with 11 bases between them. DNA for the CDR3: TGTGCCAGCAGTGAACCACAGGGCATCACTGAAGCTTTCTTT. Its protein product is CASSEPQGITEAFF.

The chain links TRBV5-1 to TRBJ1-1; TRBD1 agrees at 7 bases. The CDR3 runs 15 residues. The trim removed 0 bases at V and 1 base at J, leaving 3 bases unmatched. Germline V gives CDR1 SGHRS, CDR2 YFSETQ. The CDR3 here is CASSLVAGGNTEAFF. The CDR3 DNA reads as TGCGCCAGCAGCTTGGTGGCAGGGGGGAACACTGAAGCTTTCTTT.

The chain is built from TRBV7-6 and TRBJ2-5, with 7 bases lining up with TRBD2. The CDR3 consists of 14 residues. V lost 4 bases to trimming and J lost 2 bases; unmatched junction nucleotides: 4. Germline V gene sequence: CDR1 SGHVS, CDR2 FNYEAQ. The chain's CDR3 is CASSSPGLQETQYF. In nucleotides, the CDR3 is TGTGCCAGCAGCTCGCCGGGACTACAAGAGACCCAGTACTTC.